A selection of T cell receptor beta chains follows, all from one sample in a study of T cells in Graves' hyperthyroidism and ophthalmopathy. TCRdb itself ran the multiplex PCR reads through MiXCR, one entry per CDR3 protein. This sample carries fewer than 650,000 distinct CDR3 sequences, approximately 14% of them seen once, and the ten largest clones take around 4.5%. Specimen: blood. The source of these receptors is a woman between 35 and 50 years old with Graves' ophthalmopathy. Each CDR3 is given with its conserved first and last residue. D genes are given only for firm matches. Clone size is shown for a subset of rows, as once, few, many or a class of expanded clone.

cdr3_nt cdr3_aa cdr3_length j_call v_call clone_size d_call
TGTGCCACCAGTGGCCGTGGGGGGCCCCTGGCCGGGGAGCTGTTTTTT CATSGRGGPLAGELFF 16 TRBJ2-2 TRBV24-1 many NA
TGTGCCAGCAGTAATCAGGGGGCCTGGTACGAGCAGTACTTC CASSNQGAWYEQYF 14 TRBJ2-7 TRBV6-1 many TRBD1
TGTGCCAGCAGTGGGGACAGGGGAGAAGAGACCCAGTACTTC CASSGDRGEETQYF 14 TRBJ2-5 TRBV28 NA TRBD1
TGTGCCAGCAGCTTAGGGCTAGCAGGGCACGAGCAGTACTTC CASSLGLAGHEQYF 14 TRBJ2-7 TRBV7-6 many NA
TGTGCCAGCAGCCCTGAAGGACACCCCTGGAACACTGAAGCTTTCTTT CASSPEGHPWNTEAFF 16 TRBJ1-1 TRBV6-1 many NA
TGTGCCAGTAGTCATCTGACAGGGGAGTTAGCTAACTATGGCTACACCTTC CASSHLTGELANYGYTF 17 TRBJ1-2 TRBV19 many TRBD1
TGCGCCAGCAGCCCCCAGGTTGTGGGGAACACTGAAGCTTTCTTT CASSPQVVGNTEAFF 15 TRBJ1-1 TRBV5-1 many NA
TGTGCCAGCAGTCTCCGGGGGGTACTCCACTACGAGCAGTACTTC CASSLRGVLHYEQYF 15 TRBJ2-7 TRBV28 many TRBD2
TGTGCCAGCAGCCCGGACAGGGAATGGGGCTACACCTTC CASSPDREWGYTF 13 TRBJ1-2 TRBV6-1 NA TRBD1
TGTGCCAGCAGTTTCTCGGCAGCTTTGGGCCGGGGGGCAGAGACCCAGTACTTC CASSFSAALGRGAETQYF 18 TRBJ2-5 TRBV28 NA NA
TGTGCCTGTATGACGGGAAACTATGGCTACACCTTC CACMTGNYGYTF 12 TRBJ1-2 TRBV30 many NA
TGCGCCAGCAGCTTGGTGGCCGGAACAGCCTACGAGCAGTACTTC CASSLVAGTAYEQYF 15 TRBJ2-7 TRBV5-1 many NA
TGTGCCAGCAGTGAAGTCGGGGGGTCTCTTCTCTACGAGCAGTACTTC CASSEVGGSLLYEQYF 16 TRBJ2-7 TRBV6-1 many TRBD2
TGTGCCAGCAGTTACGTAGCCAGCCCCACAGATACGCAGTATTTT CASSYVASPTDTQYF 15 TRBJ2-3 TRBV6-2/TRBV6-3 many NA
TGTGCCACCAGCAGAGGTCTTAATGACTTAACGGATTCACCCCTCCACTTT CATSRGLNDLTDSPLHF 17 TRBJ1-6 TRBV15 NA NA
TGTGCCAGCAGCCCAACCCGTGCGGGAGTGTGGGAGCAGTACTTC CASSPTRAGVWEQYF 15 TRBJ2-7 TRBV3-1 few TRBD2
TGTGCCAGCACCCATGGGACCCAAGAGACCCAGTACTTC CASTHGTQETQYF 13 TRBJ2-5 TRBV5-6 many NA
TGTGCCAGCAGCCCAGGGGCAGAAAATCAGCCCCAGCATTTT CASSPGAENQPQHF 14 TRBJ1-5 TRBV6-2/TRBV6-3 many NA
TGTGCCAGCAGGTCTACCGGGACAGGGGGTGCTTTCTTT CASRSTGTGGAFF 13 TRBJ1-1 TRBV28 NA TRBD1
TGCAGCGTTGAAGAGAGGGGGACGGCACAAGAGACCCAGTACTTC CSVEERGTAQETQYF 15 TRBJ2-5 TRBV29-1 many NA
TGCAGCGTTGAAGGGGGACAGGGCTGGGGCTATGGCTACACCTTC CSVEGGQGWGYGYTF 15 TRBJ1-2 TRBV29-1 many TRBD1
TGTGCCAGCAGTTACGGCGCGGGGGAATCCTACGAGCAGTACTTC CASSYGAGESYEQYF 15 TRBJ2-7 TRBV6-5 NA TRBD2
TGTGCCAGCAGTTTCAGCCCCTACGAGCAGTACTTC CASSFSPYEQYF 12 TRBJ2-7 TRBV12-3/TRBV12-4 many NA
TGTGCCAGCAGCCCCCCCCAGGGGGCGGTTGGAAACACCATATATTTT CASSPPQGAVGNTIYF 16 TRBJ1-3 TRBV28 few TRBD1
TGTGCCAGCACCCCCTTGGGGACCAACTATGGCTACACCTTC CASTPLGTNYGYTF 14 TRBJ1-2 TRBV12-3/TRBV12-4 many NA
TGTGCCAGCAGTATCACAGGGGAGAACACTGAAGCTTTCTTT CASSITGENTEAFF 14 TRBJ1-1 TRBV6-2/TRBV6-3 many TRBD1
TGTGCCAGCAGCCTCACCGGGGCAGGGAGCTCCTATAATTCACCCCTCCACTTT CASSLTGAGSSYNSPLHF 18 TRBJ1-6 TRBV11-1 few NA